The 5 T cell receptor beta chains presented below share a single source sample, sequenced in a study of identical twins. TCRdb ran MiXCR on the 5' RACE reads and lists one entry per CDR3 protein. In the table there are about 660,000 distinct CDR3 sequences, roughly 8% of which are singletons. The same data also went into a second study, on yellow fever vaccine responses in identical twins.

Sequencing used PBMCs. Source of these receptors: a woman aged 18-29 years in good health.

Concerning this clonotype itself: A read error may be the cause here, since a much bigger clone is one base away. The chain employs TRBV27 and TRBJ2-7; D uncertain. V lost 5 bases, J lost 2 bases, and 13 bases lay in between. The CDR3 is 14 residues long. Germline V gives CDR1 MNHEY, CDR2 SMNVEV (reference sequence). DNA for the CDR3: TGTGCCAGCAGTCGGGTAATGATCCCCTACGAGCAGTACTTC. Encoded protein: CASSRVMIPYEQYF.

Only a few counts were recorded for this clonotype. The chain recombines TRBV12-3 or TRBV12-4 with TRBJ1-5; D remains unclear. V was clipped by 6 bases and J by 2 bases, with 14 bases between them. This CDR3 region has 15 residues. CDR3 nucleotides: TGTGCCAGCAGCCGGGTTGAGGGCGGCAATCAGCCCCAGCATTTT. Its protein product is CASSRVEGGNQPQHF.

In this sample, this clonotype turned up many times. This chain links TRBV5-1 with TRBJ2-7; the match to TRBD1 covers 10 bases. Germline CDR1 SGHRS, CDR2 YFSETQ. The CDR3 totals 15 residues. V shed 2 bases, J shed 5 bases, and the junction held 7 bases outside the gene matches. The CDR3 loop reads CASSFQGQGSHEQYF. The CDR3 nucleotides read TGCGCCAGCAGCTTTCAGGGACAGGGGTCCCACGAGCAGTACTTC.

CDR3 in DNA: TGTGCCAGCACCAATTTAGTGGGCTCGGATACGCAGTATTTT. It translates to CASTNLVGSDTQYF. V is TRBV27 and J is TRBJ2-3; no firm D call. V lost 7 bases, J lost 6 bases, and 17 bases lay in between. The CDR3 is 14 amino acids. CDR1 MNHEY and CDR2 SMNVEV come from the germline V gene (reference sequence).

V and J are TRBV12-3 or TRBV12-4 and TRBJ2-7; 8 positions match TRBD1. The CDR3 sequence is 14 residues long. V lost 10 bases, J lost 7 bases, and 15 bases stayed unmatched. In DNA, the CDR3 is TGTGCCACCGGACCAGGGGGCCCCGCCGGGGAGCAGTACTTC. As protein: CATGPGGPAGEQYF.